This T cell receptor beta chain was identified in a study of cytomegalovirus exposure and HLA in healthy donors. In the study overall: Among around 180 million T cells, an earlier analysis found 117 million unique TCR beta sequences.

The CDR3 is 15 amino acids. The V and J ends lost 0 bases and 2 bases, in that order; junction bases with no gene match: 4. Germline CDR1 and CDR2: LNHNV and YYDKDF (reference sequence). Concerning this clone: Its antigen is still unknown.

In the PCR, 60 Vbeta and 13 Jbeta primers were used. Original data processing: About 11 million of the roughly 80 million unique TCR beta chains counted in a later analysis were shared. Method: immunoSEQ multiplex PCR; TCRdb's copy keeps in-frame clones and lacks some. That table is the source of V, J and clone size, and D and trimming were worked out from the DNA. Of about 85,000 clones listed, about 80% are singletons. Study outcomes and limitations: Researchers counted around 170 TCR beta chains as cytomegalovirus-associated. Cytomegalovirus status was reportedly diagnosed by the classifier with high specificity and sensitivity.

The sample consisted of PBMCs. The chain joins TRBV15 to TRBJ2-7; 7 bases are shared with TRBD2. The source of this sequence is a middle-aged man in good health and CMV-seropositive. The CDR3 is CATSREGGGTYEQYF. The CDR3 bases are TGTGCCACCAGCAGAGAGGGGGGAGGGACCTACGAGCAGTACTTC.